This T cell receptor (beta chain) was sequenced during a study of blood T cell repertoires in COVID-19. Per the original data handling: Estimates of nucleated cell counts were drawn from the amplification of reference gene primers. The protocol was immunoSEQ multiplex PCR, while the TCRdb copy is restricted to in-frame clones and leaves out a portion. The D gene and trimming were derived from the DNA, and the V and J assignments and clone size from that table. The data show under 95,000 clones, 83% seen once. The TCR sequence derives from a woman of 80 years or more with acute or convalescent COVID-19. The material sequenced was peripheral blood.

The CDR3 nucleotides read TGCGCCAGCAGCCAAGTAGGTACAGGGAGAAACACCGGGGAGCTGTTTTTT. This translates into CASSQVGTGRNTGELFF. This chain connects TRBV4-1 to TRBJ2-2; a possible D gene is TRBD1 (6 bases). Trimming removed 1 base from V and 2 bases from J, with 14 bases in between. Germline V gene data show CDR1 as MGHRA and CDR2 as YSYEKL. The CDR3 contains 17 residues.